This entry is about one T cell receptor (beta chain). Its antigen is not identified. Using about 220 ng DNA, some 30,000 T cell genomes, the sorted-subset replicate PCRs were run. Using immunoSEQ multiplex PCR, the repertoire was profiled, and TCRdb retains in-frame clones only, with some absent. The data contain 450,000 to 700,000 clones, roughly 95% of them seen just once; the ten biggest clones take up around 0.097%. This entry belongs to a study of shared clonotypes between healthy human individuals. Findings and limits, study-wide: Blood was the sole source, and tissue repertoires probably differ. The study found lower generation probabilities in non-shared clonotypes than in those shared by all four donors.

As defined, naive CD8 cells were CD45RO-negative and positively selected for CCR7, with terminally differentiated effector memory CD45RA+ cells excluded. Donors were healthy HIV-negative adults without recently reported acute infections or vaccinations. What was sequenced was naive CD8+ T cells sorted from blood. The sequence derives from a woman in her twenties or thirties in good health.

CDR3 sequence: CASGPAGDTYEQYF. The DNA of the CDR3 is TGTGCCAGCGGACCAGCGGGAGATACCTACGAGCAGTACTTC. The rearrangement links TRBV2 to TRBJ2-7, with TRBD2 identical over 8 bases. The CDR3 contains 14 residues. With V trimmed by 8 bases and J by 2 bases, 8 bases remained unmatched. Germline CDR1 is SNHLY and CDR2 is FYNNEI.